What follows are 4 T cell receptor beta chains derived from one specimen sequenced in a study of blood T cell repertoires in COVID-19. TCRdb's table, derived via immunoSEQ multiplex PCR, lists solely in-frame clones and lacks some. Of about 230,000 clones detected, approximately 87% appear once; the ten largest clones hold just over 2.5%. Material: peripheral blood. The source is a woman between 65 and 79 years old with active or convalescent COVID-19.

This rearrangement joins TRBV4-2 to TRBJ1-5; D is unresolved. This CDR3 comprises 16 residues. The germline V and J ends were trimmed by 1 base and 7 bases, with 17 bases remaining between them. In germline, CDR1 is LGHNA, CDR2 YNFKEQ. The CDR3 bases are TGTGCCAGCAGCCAAGTAAATGGGCGCGTCGGCCAGCCCCAGCATTTT. This translates into CASSQVNGRVGQPQHF.

This chain uses TRBV30 with TRBJ2-7; 7 nucleotides align to TRBD2. After removal of 2 bases from V and 7 bases from J, the junction contained 11 bases not matched to a gene. CDR3 size: 14 residues. Germline V lookup: CDR1 GTSNPN, CDR2 SVGIG (reference sequence). The CDR3 spells CAWSKSSGRSEQYF. The CDR3 DNA reads as TGTGCCTGGAGTAAGTCTAGCGGAAGGAGTGAGCAGTACTTC.

The V gene is TRBV2, the J gene TRBJ2-7, with D perhaps TRBD1 (6 bases). V was clipped by 5 bases and J by 12 bases, with 23 bases between them. CDR1 is SNHLY and CDR2 is FYNNEI in the germline V gene. This CDR3 has 14 amino acids. CDR3 sequence: CASSRTEEGLLRYF. CDR3 DNA sequence: TGTGCCAGCAGTAGGACAGAAGAGGGCCTCCTACGGTACTTC.

V and J are TRBV7-9 and TRBJ2-5, with 13 bases matching TRBD2. Germline CDR1 is SEHNR and CDR2 is FQNEAQ (reference sequence). J lost 14 bases, V lost 6 bases, and 6 bases had no gene match. There are 12 residues in the CDR3. CDR3 sequence reads: CASSPTSGGGYF. CDR3 in DNA: TGTGCCAGCAGTCCCACTAGCGGGGGGGGATACTTC.